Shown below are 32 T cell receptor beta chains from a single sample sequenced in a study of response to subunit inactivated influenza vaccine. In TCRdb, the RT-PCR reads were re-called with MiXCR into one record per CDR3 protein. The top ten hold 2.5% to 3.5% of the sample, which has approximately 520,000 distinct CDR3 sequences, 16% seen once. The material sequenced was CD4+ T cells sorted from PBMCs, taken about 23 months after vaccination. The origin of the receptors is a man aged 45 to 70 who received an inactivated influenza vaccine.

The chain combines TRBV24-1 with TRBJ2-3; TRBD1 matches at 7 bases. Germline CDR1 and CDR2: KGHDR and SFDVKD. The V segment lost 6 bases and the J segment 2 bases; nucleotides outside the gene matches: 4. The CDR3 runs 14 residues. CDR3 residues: CATSSGGPTDTQYF. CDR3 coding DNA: TGTGCCACCAGTTCAGGGGGACCCACAGATACGCAGTATTTT.

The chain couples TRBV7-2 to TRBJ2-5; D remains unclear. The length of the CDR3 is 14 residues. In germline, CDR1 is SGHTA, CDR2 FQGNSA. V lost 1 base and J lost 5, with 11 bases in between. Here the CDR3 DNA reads TGTGCCAGCAGCTTAGTACTCCCGTCGGAGACCCAGTACTTC. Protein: CASSLVLPSETQYF.

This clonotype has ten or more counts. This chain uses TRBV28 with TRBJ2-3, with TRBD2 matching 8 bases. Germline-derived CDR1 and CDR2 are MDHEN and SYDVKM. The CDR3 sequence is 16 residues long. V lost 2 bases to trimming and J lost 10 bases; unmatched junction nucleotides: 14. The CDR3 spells CASSLGALGAGVAQYF. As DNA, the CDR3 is TGTGCCAGCAGTTTAGGGGCTCTAGGAGCGGGAGTTGCGCAGTATTTT.

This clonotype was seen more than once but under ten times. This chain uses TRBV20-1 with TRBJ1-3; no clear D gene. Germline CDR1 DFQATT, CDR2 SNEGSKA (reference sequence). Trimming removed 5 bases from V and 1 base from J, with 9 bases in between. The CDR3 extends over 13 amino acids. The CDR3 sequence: CSAEHLSGNTIYF. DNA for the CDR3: TGCAGTGCTGAACACCTATCTGGAAACACCATATATTTT.

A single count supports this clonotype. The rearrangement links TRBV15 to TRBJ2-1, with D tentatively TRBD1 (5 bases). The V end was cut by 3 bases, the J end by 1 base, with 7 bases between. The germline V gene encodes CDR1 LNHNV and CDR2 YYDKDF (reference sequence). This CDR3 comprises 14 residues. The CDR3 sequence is CATSSRQSYNEQFF. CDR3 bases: TGTGCCACCAGCAGCAGACAGTCCTACAATGAGCAGTTCTTC.

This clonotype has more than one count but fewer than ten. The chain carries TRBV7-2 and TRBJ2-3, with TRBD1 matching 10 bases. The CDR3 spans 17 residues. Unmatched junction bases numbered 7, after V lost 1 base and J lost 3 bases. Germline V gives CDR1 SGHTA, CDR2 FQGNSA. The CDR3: CASSLVGTGAQTDTQYF. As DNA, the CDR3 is TGTGCCAGCAGCTTAGTAGGGACAGGGGCGCAGACAGATACGCAGTATTTT.

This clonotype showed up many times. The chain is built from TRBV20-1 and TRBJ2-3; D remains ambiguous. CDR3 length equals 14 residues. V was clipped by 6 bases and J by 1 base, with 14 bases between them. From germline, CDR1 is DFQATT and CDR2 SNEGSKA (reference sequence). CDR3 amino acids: CSANPESGTDTQYF. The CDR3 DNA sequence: TGCAGTGCAAACCCTGAGTCTGGCACAGATACGCAGTATTTT.

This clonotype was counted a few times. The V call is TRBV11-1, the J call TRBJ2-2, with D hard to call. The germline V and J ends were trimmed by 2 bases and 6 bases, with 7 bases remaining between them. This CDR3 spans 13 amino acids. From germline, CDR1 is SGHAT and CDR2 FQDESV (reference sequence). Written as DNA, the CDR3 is TGTGCCAGCAGCTTACTAGGAGCCGGGGAGCTGTTTTTT. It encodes CASSLLGAGELFF.

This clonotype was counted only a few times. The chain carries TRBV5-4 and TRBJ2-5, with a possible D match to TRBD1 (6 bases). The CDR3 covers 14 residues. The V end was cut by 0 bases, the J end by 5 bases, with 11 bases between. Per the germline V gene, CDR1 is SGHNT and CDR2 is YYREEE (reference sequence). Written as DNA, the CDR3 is TGTGCCAGCAGCTTGGATGGGGGCGGCGAGACCCAGTACTTC. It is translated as CASSLDGGGETQYF.

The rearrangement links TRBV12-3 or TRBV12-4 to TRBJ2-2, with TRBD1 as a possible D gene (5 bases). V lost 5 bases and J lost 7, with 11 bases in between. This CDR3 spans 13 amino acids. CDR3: CASSLDRFGELFF. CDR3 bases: TGTGCCAGCAGTCTTGACAGATTCGGGGAGCTGTTTTTT.

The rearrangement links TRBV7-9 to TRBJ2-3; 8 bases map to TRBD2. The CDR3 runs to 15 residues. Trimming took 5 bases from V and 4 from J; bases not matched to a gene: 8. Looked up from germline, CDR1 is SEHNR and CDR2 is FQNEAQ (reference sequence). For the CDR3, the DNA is TGTGCCAGCAGCAACGGACTAGCCGGGGCAGATACGCAGTATTTT. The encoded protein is CASSNGLAGADTQYF.

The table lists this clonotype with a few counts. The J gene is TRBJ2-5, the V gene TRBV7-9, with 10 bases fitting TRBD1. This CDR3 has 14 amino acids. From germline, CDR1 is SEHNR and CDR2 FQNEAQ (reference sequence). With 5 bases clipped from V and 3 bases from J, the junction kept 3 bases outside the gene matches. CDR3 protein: CASSQGQGKETQYF. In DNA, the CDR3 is TGTGCCAGCAGCCAGGGACAGGGGAAAGAGACCCAGTACTTC.

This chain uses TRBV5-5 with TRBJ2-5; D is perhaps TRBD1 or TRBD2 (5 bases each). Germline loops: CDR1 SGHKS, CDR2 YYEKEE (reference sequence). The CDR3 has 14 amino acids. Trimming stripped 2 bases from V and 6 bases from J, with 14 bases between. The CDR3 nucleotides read TGTGCCAGCAGCTTTAACACGGGGCAACAGACCCAGTACTTC. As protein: CASSFNTGQQTQYF. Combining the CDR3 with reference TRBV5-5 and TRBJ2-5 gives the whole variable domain DAGVTQSPTHLIKTRGQQVTLRCSPISGHKSVSWYQQVLGQGPQFIFQYYEKEERGRGNFPDRFSARQFPNYSSELNVNALLLGDSALYLCASSFNTGQQTQYFGPGTRLLVL.

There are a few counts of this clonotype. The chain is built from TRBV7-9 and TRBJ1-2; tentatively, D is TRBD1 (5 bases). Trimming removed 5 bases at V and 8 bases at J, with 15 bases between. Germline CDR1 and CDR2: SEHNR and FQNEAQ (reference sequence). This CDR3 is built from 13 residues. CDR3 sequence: CASSGDVGRGYTF. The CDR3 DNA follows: TGTGCCAGCAGCGGGGACGTGGGAAGAGGCTACACCTTC.

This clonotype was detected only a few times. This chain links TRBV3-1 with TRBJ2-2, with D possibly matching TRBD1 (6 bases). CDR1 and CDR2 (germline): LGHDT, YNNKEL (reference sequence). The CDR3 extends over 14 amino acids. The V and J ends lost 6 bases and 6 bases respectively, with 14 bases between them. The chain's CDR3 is CASRVAGAAGELFF. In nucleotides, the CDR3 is TGTGCCAGCAGAGTCGCAGGGGCTGCCGGGGAGCTGTTTTTT.

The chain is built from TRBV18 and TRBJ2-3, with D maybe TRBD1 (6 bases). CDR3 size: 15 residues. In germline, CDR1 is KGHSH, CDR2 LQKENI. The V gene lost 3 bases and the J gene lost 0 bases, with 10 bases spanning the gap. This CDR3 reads CASSPRQASTDTQYF. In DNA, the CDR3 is TGTGCCAGCTCACCCCGACAGGCTAGCACAGATACGCAGTATTTT.

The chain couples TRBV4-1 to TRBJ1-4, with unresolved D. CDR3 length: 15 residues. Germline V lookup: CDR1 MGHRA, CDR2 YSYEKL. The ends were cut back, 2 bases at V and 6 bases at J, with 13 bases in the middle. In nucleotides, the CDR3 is TGCGCCAGCAGCCAATTCGGCGCCAGCTATGAAAAACTGTTTTTT. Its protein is CASSQFGASYEKLFF.

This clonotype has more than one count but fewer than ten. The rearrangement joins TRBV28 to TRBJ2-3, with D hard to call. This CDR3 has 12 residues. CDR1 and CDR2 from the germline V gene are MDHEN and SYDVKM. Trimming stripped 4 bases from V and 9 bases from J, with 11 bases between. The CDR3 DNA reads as TGTGCCAGCAGTTATCAAGAGTTAACGCAGTATTTT. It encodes CASSYQELTQYF.

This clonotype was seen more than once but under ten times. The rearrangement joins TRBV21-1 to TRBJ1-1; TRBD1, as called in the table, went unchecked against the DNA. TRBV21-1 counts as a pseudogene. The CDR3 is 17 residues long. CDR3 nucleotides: TGTGCCAGCAGCATTCAGGGGGGGCACGAAATGAACACTGAAGCTTTCTTT. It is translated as CASSIQGGHEMNTEAFF.

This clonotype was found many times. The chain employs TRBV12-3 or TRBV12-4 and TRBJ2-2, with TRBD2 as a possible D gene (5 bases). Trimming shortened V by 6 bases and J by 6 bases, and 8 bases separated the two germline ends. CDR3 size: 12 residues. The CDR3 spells CASREGSGELFF. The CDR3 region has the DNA TGTGCCAGCAGAGAGGGTTCCGGGGAGCTGTTTTTT.

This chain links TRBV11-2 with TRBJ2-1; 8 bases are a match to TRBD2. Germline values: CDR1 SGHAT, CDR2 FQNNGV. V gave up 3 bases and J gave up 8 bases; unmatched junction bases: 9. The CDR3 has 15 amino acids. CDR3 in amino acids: CASSLEGLGADEQFF. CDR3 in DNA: TGTGCCAGCAGCTTGGAGGGACTAGGGGCGGATGAGCAGTTCTTC.

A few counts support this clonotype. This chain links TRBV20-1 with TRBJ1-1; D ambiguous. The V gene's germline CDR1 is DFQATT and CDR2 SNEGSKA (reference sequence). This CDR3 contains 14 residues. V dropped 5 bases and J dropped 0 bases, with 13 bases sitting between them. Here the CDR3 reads CSALNDGVNTEAFF. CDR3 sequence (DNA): TGCAGTGCTCTCAACGACGGGGTGAACACTGAAGCTTTCTTT.

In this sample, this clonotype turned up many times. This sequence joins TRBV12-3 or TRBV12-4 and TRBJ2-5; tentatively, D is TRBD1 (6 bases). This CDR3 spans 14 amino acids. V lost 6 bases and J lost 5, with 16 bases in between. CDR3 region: CASRQTGPGETQYF. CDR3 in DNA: TGTGCCAGCAGACAAACAGGGCCAGGGGAGACCCAGTACTTC.

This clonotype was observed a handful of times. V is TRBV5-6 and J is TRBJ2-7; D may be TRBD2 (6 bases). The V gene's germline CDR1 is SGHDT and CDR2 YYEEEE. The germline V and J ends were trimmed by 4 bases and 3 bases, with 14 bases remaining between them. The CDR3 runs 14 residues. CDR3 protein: CASSPGLHFYEQYF. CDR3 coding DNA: TGTGCCAGCAGCCCCGGACTACACTTCTACGAGCAGTACTTC.

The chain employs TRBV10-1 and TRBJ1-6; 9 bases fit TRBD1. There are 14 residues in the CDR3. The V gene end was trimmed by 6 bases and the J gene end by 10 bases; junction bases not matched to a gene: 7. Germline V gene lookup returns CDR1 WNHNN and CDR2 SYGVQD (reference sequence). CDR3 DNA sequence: TGCGCCAGCAGCCCGGGACAGGGCTACTCACCCCTCCACTTT. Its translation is CASSPGQGYSPLHF.

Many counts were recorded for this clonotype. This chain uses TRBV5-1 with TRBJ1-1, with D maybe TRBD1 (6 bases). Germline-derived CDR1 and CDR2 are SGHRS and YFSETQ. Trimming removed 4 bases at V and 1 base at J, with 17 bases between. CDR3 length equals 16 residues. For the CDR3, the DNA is TGCGCCAGCAGCATATTCAGGGGAACCCCGAACACTGAAGCTTTCTTT. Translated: CASSIFRGTPNTEAFF.

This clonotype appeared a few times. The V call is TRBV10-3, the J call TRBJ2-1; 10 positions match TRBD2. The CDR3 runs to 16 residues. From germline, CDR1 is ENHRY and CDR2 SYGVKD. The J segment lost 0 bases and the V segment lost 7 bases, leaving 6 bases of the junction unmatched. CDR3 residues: CAITERGGNSYNEQFF. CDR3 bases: TGTGCCATCACCGAGCGGGGGGGGAACTCCTACAATGAGCAGTTCTTC.

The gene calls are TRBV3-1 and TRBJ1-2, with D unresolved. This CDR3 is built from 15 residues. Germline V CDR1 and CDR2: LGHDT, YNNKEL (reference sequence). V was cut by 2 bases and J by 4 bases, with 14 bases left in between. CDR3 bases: TGTGCCAGCAGCCAAACCTACACGGCTATCTATGGCTACACCTTC. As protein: CASSQTYTAIYGYTF.

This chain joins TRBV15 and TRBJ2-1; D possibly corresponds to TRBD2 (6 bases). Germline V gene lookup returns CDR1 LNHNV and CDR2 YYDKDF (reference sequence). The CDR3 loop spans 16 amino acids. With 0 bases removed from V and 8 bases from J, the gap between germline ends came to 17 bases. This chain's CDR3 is CATSREKILAVDEQFF. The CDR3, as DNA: TGTGCCACCAGCAGAGAAAAAATACTAGCAGTGGATGAGCAGTTCTTC.

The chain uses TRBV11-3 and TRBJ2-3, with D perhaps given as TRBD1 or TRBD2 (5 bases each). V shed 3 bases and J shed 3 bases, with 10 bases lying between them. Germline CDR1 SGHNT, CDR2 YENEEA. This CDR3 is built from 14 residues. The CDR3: CASSFRDGTDTQYF. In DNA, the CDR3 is TGTGCCAGCAGCTTTCGGGACGGGACAGATACGCAGTATTTT.

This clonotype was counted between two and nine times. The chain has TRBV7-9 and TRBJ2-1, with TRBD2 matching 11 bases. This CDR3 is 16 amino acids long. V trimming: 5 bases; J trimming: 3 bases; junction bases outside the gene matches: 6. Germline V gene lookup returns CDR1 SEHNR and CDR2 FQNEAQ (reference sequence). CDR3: CASSADSGGVYNEQFF. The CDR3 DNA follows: TGTGCCAGCAGCGCCGATAGCGGGGGGGTCTACAATGAGCAGTTCTTC.

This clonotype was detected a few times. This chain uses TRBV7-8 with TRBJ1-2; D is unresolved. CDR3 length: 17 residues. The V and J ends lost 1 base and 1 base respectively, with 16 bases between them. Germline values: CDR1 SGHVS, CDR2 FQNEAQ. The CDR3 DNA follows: TGTGCCAGCAGCTTAGGCCGGAGCCAGCAATTTAACTATGGCTACACCTTC. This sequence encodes CASSLGRSQQFNYGYTF.